What follows are 18 T cell receptor beta chains derived from one specimen sequenced in a study of CD8+ T cells in alopecia areata. After isolation, RNA underwent reverse transcription to generate cDNA as the sequencing template. Libraries were prepared by immunoSEQ multiplex PCR; TCRdb keeps only in-frame clonotypes and omits some of them. The table has approximately 170,000 clones, approximately 60% seen once. Treatment specified: oral pan-JAK inhibitor, 5-10 mg twice daily. The sequenced sample was CD4+ T cells sorted from blood, obtained at week 4, from a patient treated with tofacitinib. The receptors stem from a human donor with alopecia areata.

This clone was seen a single time. This sequence joins TRBV4-2 and TRBJ2-1; 7 bases fit TRBD1. The CDR3 consists of 15 residues. The V gene's germline CDR1 is LGHNA and CDR2 YNFKEQ. Trimming cost V 4 bases and J 5 bases; bases outside gene matches: 8. The CDR3 DNA is TGTGCCAGCAGCCGATCCGGGACAGAGAACAATGAGCAGTTCTTC. Protein sequence: CASSRSGTENNEQFF.

This clone has just one count. The gene calls are TRBV27 and TRBJ2-7; 9 nucleotides agree with TRBD2. The trim removed 2 bases at V and 4 bases at J, leaving 6 bases unmatched. Germline values: CDR1 MNHEY, CDR2 SMNVEV (reference sequence). The CDR3 has 15 residues. CDR3 loop: CASSLSPAGGYEQYF. The CDR3 nucleotides are TGTGCCAGCAGTTTAAGCCCAGCGGGAGGATACGAGCAGTACTTC.

This rearrangement joins TRBV29-1 to TRBJ2-5; D might be TRBD1 (5 bases). Germline V gene lookup returns CDR1 SQVTM and CDR2 ANQGSEA. The V gene lost 4 bases and the J gene lost 3 bases, with 9 bases spanning the gap. The CDR3 has 12 residues. The DNA for the CDR3 is TGCAGCGTTGCGGACATAGAAGAGACCCAGTACTTC. Translated: CSVADIEETQYF. Together with reference TRBV29-1 and TRBJ2-5, the CDR3 gives the full variable domain: SAVISQKPSRDICQRGTSLTIQCQVDSQVTMMFWYRQQPGQSLTLIATANQGSEATYESGFVIDKFPISRPNLTFSTLTVSNMSPEDSSIYLCSVADIEETQYFGPGTRLLVL.

The CDR3, as DNA: TGTGCCAGCAGTGGTCCGACAGGGCTTCACGACTACACCTTC. Translated, it gives CASSGPTGLHDYTF. The rearrangement uses TRBV2 and TRBJ1-2, with 7 nucleotides matching TRBD1. CDR3 length equals 14 residues. V gave up 4 bases and J gave up 10 bases; unmatched junction bases: 12. Germline loops: CDR1 SNHLY, CDR2 FYNNEI.

This clone occurred once. The V and J genes are TRBV5-1 and TRBJ1-1; 7 bases are shared with TRBD1. V lost 5 bases, J lost 4 bases, and 8 bases stayed unmatched. CDR1 is SGHRS and CDR2 is YFSETQ in the germline V gene. The CDR3 spans 14 residues. For the CDR3, the DNA is TGCGCCAGCAGTCTAAGGACAGGTGGCACTGAAGCTTTCTTT. Protein: CASSLRTGGTEAFF.

The CDR3 sequence: CATTQVNNQPQHF. The CDR3 coding sequence is TGTGCCACCACTCAGGTGAACAATCAGCCCCAGCATTTT. The gene calls are TRBV6-1 and TRBJ1-5; D is unresolved. The germline V gene has CDR1 MNHNS and CDR2 SASEGT. With 10 bases removed from V and 3 bases from J, the gap between germline ends came to 13 bases. The CDR3 spans 13 residues.

The chain joins TRBV5-1 to TRBJ2-3; no reliable D call. The germline CDR1 and CDR2 sequences are SGHRS and YFSETQ. This CDR3 has 14 amino acids. Trimming stripped 0 bases from V and 3 bases from J, with 8 bases between. CDR3 loop: CASSLVVGTDTQYF. The CDR3 DNA follows: TGCGCCAGCAGCTTGGTCGTCGGAACAGATACGCAGTATTTT. The whole variable domain, remainder taken from reference TRBV5-1 and TRBJ2-3, is KAGVTQTPRYLIKTRGQQVTLSCSPISGHRSVSWYQQTPGQGLQFLFEYFSETQRNKGNFPGRFSGRQFSNSRSEMNVSTLELGDSALYLCASSLVVGTDTQYFGPGTRLTVL.

A few counts support this clone. The V and J genes are TRBV29-1 and TRBJ2-5; 9 bases fit TRBD2. Germline values: CDR1 SQVTM, CDR2 ANQGSEA. J lost 5 bases, V lost 6 bases, and 13 bases had no gene match. There are 15 residues in the CDR3. This chain's CDR3 is CSVPRGLATRETQYF. In DNA form, the CDR3 reads TGCAGCGTCCCCCGGGGACTAGCAACAAGGGAGACCCAGTACTTC.

The chain uses TRBV9 and TRBJ2-5, with D possibly TRBD2 on 5 matching bases. Per the germline V gene, CDR1 is SGDLS and CDR2 is YYNGEE. The CDR3 totals 14 residues. V was pared by 2 bases and J by 4 bases, with 12 bases between. The CDR3 DNA reads TGTGCCAGCAGCGTGTCCCCGCGGGTAGAGACCCAGTACTTC. Its translation: CASSVSPRVETQYF.

The genes are TRBV14 and TRBJ2-5, with 9 bases identical to TRBD1. This CDR3 is built from 14 residues. With 5 bases clipped from V and 4 bases from J, the junction kept 5 bases outside the gene matches. CDR1 SGHDN and CDR2 FVKESK come from the germline V gene. DNA of the CDR3: TGTGCCAGCAGCGACAGGGGGTGGCGAGAGACCCAGTACTTC. Residues: CASSDRGWRETQYF.

CDR3 residues: CASSPQTGKAGELFF. The CDR3 DNA reads TGCGCCAGCAGCCCACAGACAGGGAAAGCCGGGGAGCTGTTTTTT. This chain joins TRBV5-1 and TRBJ2-2, with 7 positions matching TRBD1. Germline CDR1 and CDR2: SGHRS and YFSETQ. The CDR3 is made up of 15 amino acids. V dropped 4 bases and J dropped 6; count of bases not matched to a gene: 9.

The chain is built from TRBV28 and TRBJ2-5, with no clear D. This CDR3 spans 13 amino acids. V dropped 2 bases and J dropped 3 bases, with 7 bases sitting between them. CDR1 is MDHEN and CDR2 is SYDVKM in the germline V gene. CDR3 amino acids: CASSLPPKETQYF. For the CDR3, the DNA is TGTGCCAGCAGTTTACCACCGAAAGAGACCCAGTACTTC.

This clone appeared a few times. The chain joins TRBV6-6 to TRBJ2-7; 11 bases line up with TRBD2. Germline lookup yields CDR1 MNHNY and CDR2 SVGAGI (reference sequence). The V gene end was trimmed by 10 bases and the J gene end by 2 bases; junction bases not matched to a gene: 7. The length of the CDR3 is 14 residues. The CDR3: CATAGTSGPYEQYF. CDR3 sequence (DNA): TGTGCCACGGCCGGGACTAGCGGACCCTACGAGCAGTACTTC.

The gene calls are TRBV6-1 and TRBJ1-2; D is unclear. The V end lost 5 bases, the J end lost 4 bases, and 17 bases lay between the germline ends. The CDR3 runs 15 residues. Germline V gene sequence: CDR1 MNHNS, CDR2 SASEGT. The CDR3 DNA is TGTGCCAGCAGTATCACCAAGGCAGCCTCCTATGGCTACACCTTC. Amino acids: CASSITKAASYGYTF.

Comments on this clone: An end of the junction does not agree with germline; a read error may underlie this. The chain couples TRBV6-6 to TRBJ2-4, with 8 bases matching TRBD2. The CDR3 runs to 13 residues. Germline V lookup: CDR1 MNHNY, CDR2 SVGAGI (reference sequence). DNA for the CDR3: TGTGCCAGCAGCCTTGCAGACTCTGGGACTAGTAACTTC. Protein product: CASSLADSGTSNF.

The V gene is TRBV4-3, the J gene TRBJ2-2; 9 nucleotides match TRBD2. V was pared by 0 bases and J by 7 bases, with 6 bases of the junction left unmatched. This CDR3 contains 16 residues. The germline gives CDR1 LGHNA, CDR2 YSLEER. CDR3 residues: CASSQDRAGGVGELFF. CDR3 sequence (DNA): TGCGCCAGCAGCCAAGATCGAGCGGGAGGAGTCGGGGAGCTGTTTTTT.

V is TRBV9 and J is TRBJ2-5, with a possible D match to TRBD2 (5 bases). The germline gives CDR1 SGDLS, CDR2 YYNGEE. V lost 0 bases and J 7 bases, leaving 10 bases between the germline ends. This CDR3 contains 13 residues. CDR3 residues: CASSVERGRTQYF. The CDR3 bases are TGTGCCAGCAGCGTAGAAAGAGGGAGGACCCAGTACTTC.

V usage is TRBV6-6 and J usage is TRBJ2-7; D gene uncertain. V lost 6 bases, J lost 0 bases, and 6 bases lay in between. The CDR3 is made up of 12 amino acids. Germline V lookup: CDR1 MNHNY, CDR2 SVGAGI (reference sequence). CDR3 bases: TGTGCCAGCAGAAGGGACTCCTACGAGCAGTACTTC. It translates to CASRRDSYEQYF.